This paragraph reports one T cell receptor beta chain. No antigen is known for it. The sample originates from a study of cytomegalovirus exposure and HLA in healthy donors. Study details: An analysis done earlier identified 95 million to 140 million unique TCR beta sequences from around 180 million T cells.

Broader study findings: Earlier analysis found most TCR beta V segments productive about 87% or about 30% of the time. It was only CMV serostatus that was available as immune exposure information.

The PCR employed 60 Vbeta primers together with 13 Jbeta primers. TCRdb's copy holds only in-frame clones and misses some; the assay was immunoSEQ multiplex PCR. The sample records 150,000 to 200,000 clones, around two thirds being singletons. The germline V gene encodes CDR1 SQVTM and CDR2 ANQGSEA. Between the trimmed V and J ends, which lost 7 bases and 5 bases, there was a span of 14 bases. There are 12 residues in the CDR3. At the time of sampling, donors were nominally healthy, though unrecorded immune exposures were likely. The sequence derives from a man aged 25-45 years in good health and CMV-seropositive. V gene TRBV29-1 combines with J gene TRBJ2-5, with a possible D match to TRBD2 (5 bases). Sequencing used PBMCs. CDR3: CSAGRSGETQYF. The CDR3 DNA is TGCAGCGCGGGCCGATCGGGGGAGACCCAGTACTTC.